Shown below are 20 T cell receptor beta chains from a single sample sequenced in a study of OX40 agonist ivuxolimab in advanced cancers. TCRdb's copy holds only in-frame clones and misses some; the assay was immunoSEQ multiplex PCR. The table lists 82,000 or so clones, over 85% of them singletons. The specimen comprised CD4+ or CD8+ T cells sorted from blood, sampled in a trial of the OX40 agonist ivuxolimab. These receptors originate from an adult with an advanced solid tumor such as melanoma, head and neck, liver or kidney cancer.

The count of this clone is one. The chain has TRBV5-1 and TRBJ2-1, with D possibly being TRBD2 (6 bases). Deletions cut 1 base from V and 4 bases from J, with 12 bases between. Germline values: CDR1 SGHRS, CDR2 YFSETQ. This CDR3 is 15 amino acids long. This chain's CDR3 is CASSLSRGWYNEQFF. DNA of the CDR3: TGCGCCAGCAGCTTGTCGCGGGGATGGTACAATGAGCAGTTCTTC.

V gene TRBV15 combines with J gene TRBJ2-1; TRBD2 is a possible D gene (6 bases). This CDR3 is built from 16 residues. Trimming took off 5 bases at V and 4 bases at J, with 18 bases between the two ends. Germline values: CDR1 LNHNV, CDR2 YYDKDF (reference sequence). As DNA, the CDR3 is TGTGCCACCAGCGAAACAGCGGGTGTCAGATACAATGAGCAGTTCTTC. This sequence encodes CATSETAGVRYNEQFF.

The V gene is TRBV7-9, the J gene TRBJ2-1, with TRBD1 matching over 7 bases. CDR1 SEHNR and CDR2 FQNEAQ come from the germline V gene (reference sequence). Germline trimming cut 2 bases from V and 7 bases from J; bases unmatched to any gene: 14. This CDR3 spans 17 amino acids. The DNA of the CDR3 is TGTGCCAGCAGCTTACAAGATTTACGGACAGGCGGGAATGAGCAGTTCTTC. This gives the protein CASSLQDLRTGGNEQFF.

The V and J genes are TRBV5-6 and TRBJ2-3; D unclear. The V end was cut by 3 bases, the J end by 0 bases, with 5 bases between. CDR3 length equals 13 residues. CDR1 and CDR2 from the germline V gene are SGHDT and YYEEEE. The DNA for the CDR3 is TGTGCCAGCAGCTCCGCTAGCACAGATACGCAGTATTTT. This sequence encodes CASSSASTDTQYF.

The chain has TRBV30 and TRBJ1-2; D is perhaps TRBD1 (5 bases). V was trimmed by 1 base and J by 8 bases, leaving 14 bases between them. This CDR3 has 13 amino acids. Per the germline V gene, CDR1 is GTSNPN and CDR2 is SVGIG (reference sequence). Written as DNA, the CDR3 is TGTGCCTGGAGTGCCCTTGGGGGGACGGGCTACACCTTC. It encodes CAWSALGGTGYTF.

The genes are TRBV5-1 and TRBJ2-6; no reliable D call. The germline CDR1 and CDR2 sequences are SGHRS and YFSETQ. Trimming took off 1 base at V and 0 bases at J, with 2 bases between the two ends. The CDR3 runs 14 residues. The CDR3: CASSLSSGANVLTF. DNA of the CDR3: TGCGCCAGCAGCTTGAGCTCTGGGGCCAACGTCCTGACTTTC.

This rearrangement joins TRBV2 to TRBJ2-7; TRBD2 matches 7 bases. Germline V gene sequence: CDR1 SNHLY, CDR2 FYNNEI. CDR3 size: 15 residues. The ends lost 6 bases at V and 2 bases at J; junction bases unmatched: 10. The CDR3 spells CASSPGEGLAYEQYF. In DNA form, the CDR3 reads TGTGCCAGCAGCCCGGGGGAGGGATTGGCCTACGAGCAGTACTTC.

This chain uses TRBV5-1 with TRBJ2-7, with TRBD1 matching over 12 bases. The germline V gene has CDR1 SGHRS and CDR2 YFSETQ. V shed 4 bases, J shed 0 bases, and the junction held 2 bases outside the gene matches. The length of the CDR3 is 15 residues. CDR3 DNA sequence: TGCGCCAGCAGCCCGGGACAGGGGGCCTCCTACGAGCAGTACTTC. It yields the protein CASSPGQGASYEQYF.

This chain uses TRBV6-5 with TRBJ1-6, with TRBD1 as a possible D gene (6 bases). Germline V lookup: CDR1 MNHEY, CDR2 SVGAGI. V was trimmed by 2 bases and J by 7 bases, leaving 12 bases between them. This CDR3 is built from 15 residues. The CDR3: CASSYGPDRNSPLHF. The CDR3 nucleotides read TGTGCCAGCAGTTACGGACCAGACAGGAATTCACCCCTCCACTTT.

V usage is TRBV7-3 and J usage is TRBJ1-1, with a possible D match to TRBD1 (6 bases). Germline V gene lookup returns CDR1 SGHTA and CDR2 FQGTGA. There are 14 residues in the CDR3. V shed 5 bases and J shed 5 bases, with 15 bases lying between them. Here the CDR3 DNA reads TGTGCCAGCAGCCCCCAAGTAGGGGGGACTGAAGCTTTCTTT. It yields the protein CASSPQVGGTEAFF.

This clone was picked up a small number of times. This chain joins TRBV10-2 and TRBJ2-5, with TRBD2 matching over 7 bases. Germline trimming cut 5 bases from V and 5 bases from J; bases unmatched to any gene: 11. The germline CDR1 and CDR2 sequences are WSHSY and SAAADI. CDR3 length: 15 residues. CDR3 nucleotides: TGCGCCAGCAGTCGAGGGCTAGCCGGGGGGGAGACCCAGTACTTC. Its translation is CASSRGLAGGETQYF.

The CDR3 loop is CASSPGQLNQPQHF. Written as DNA, the CDR3 is TGTGCCAGCAGTCCTGGACAGTTGAATCAGCCCCAGCATTTT. The V gene is TRBV6-5, the J gene TRBJ1-5; tentatively, D is TRBD1 (6 bases). From germline, CDR1 is MNHEY and CDR2 SVGAGI. Trimming shortened V by 5 bases and J by 4 bases, and 12 bases separated the two germline ends. The CDR3 is 14 residues long.

This chain links TRBV6-5 with TRBJ1-6, with 9 bases lining up with TRBD1. The V gene end was trimmed by 6 bases and the J gene end by 9 bases; junction bases not matched to a gene: 9. This CDR3 has 15 amino acids. The V gene's germline CDR1 is MNHEY and CDR2 SVGAGI. The CDR3, as DNA: TGTGCCAGCAGCTGGGACAGGGAGACGACTTCACCCCTCCACTTT. Its translation: CASSWDRETTSPLHF.

The genes are TRBV5-1 and TRBJ1-4; 7 bases align to TRBD1. The CDR3 has 14 amino acids. V shed 4 bases and J 7 bases; nucleotides not matched to a gene: 7. Germline V gene data show CDR1 as SGHRS and CDR2 as YFSETQ. In DNA, the CDR3 is TGCGCCAGCAGCCTAGCAGGGGGATCTGAAAAACTGTTTTTT. Translation gives CASSLAGGSEKLFF.

This chain uses TRBV7-8 with TRBJ2-2, with a weak D call TRBD1 (5 bases). This CDR3 has 17 residues. Per germline, CDR1 SGHVS and CDR2 FQNEAQ. V lost 1 base and J lost 2, with 14 bases in between. The CDR3 is CASSLVRQGKNTGELFF. The CDR3 DNA is TGTGCCAGCAGCTTAGTTAGGCAGGGTAAAAACACCGGGGAGCTGTTTTTT. Supplemented by reference TRBV7-8 and TRBJ2-2, the full variable domain reads GAGVSQSPRYKVAKRGQDVALRCDPISGHVSLFWYQQALGQGPEFLTYFQNEAQLDKSGLPSDRFFAERPEGSVSTLKIQRTQQEDSAVYLCASSLVRQGKNTGELFFGEGSRLTVL.

This sequence joins TRBV5-4 and TRBJ1-4, with 9 bases that match TRBD1. This CDR3 has 14 amino acids. V was pared by 2 bases and J by 5 bases, with 1 base of the junction left unmatched. The germline V gene has CDR1 SGHNT and CDR2 YYREEE (reference sequence). As DNA, the CDR3 is TGTGCCAGCAGCTTCGGGACAGGGAATGAAAAACTGTTTTTT. Translating gives CASSFGTGNEKLFF. Variable domain in full (rest from reference TRBV5-4 and TRBJ1-4): ETGVTQSPTHLIKTRGQQVTLRCSSQSGHNTVSWYQQALGQGPQFIFQYYREEENGRGNFPPRFSGLQFPNYSSELNVNALELDDSALYLCASSFGTGNEKLFFGSGTQLSVL.

In its sample, this clone was seen a few times. The chain uses TRBV30 and TRBJ2-1; D uncertain. CDR1 and CDR2 from the germline V gene are GTSNPN and SVGIG (reference sequence). This CDR3 is built from 13 residues. V lost 1 base to trimming and J lost 8 bases, with 12 bases between them. In nucleotides, the CDR3 is TGTGCCTGGAGTGCCGCGCTCCTTCATGAGCAGTTCTTC. Protein: CAWSAALLHEQFF.

The gene calls are TRBV11-2 and TRBJ2-6; D call uncertain. Germline V gives CDR1 SGHAT, CDR2 FQNNGV. The CDR3 spans 13 residues. Trimming took 5 bases from V and 4 from J, leaving 6 bases between them. The DNA of the CDR3 is TGTGCCAGCAGCCACCCAGGGGCCAACGTCCTGACTTTC. It translates to CASSHPGANVLTF.

The chain uses TRBV5-1 and TRBJ2-2; D gene unclear. This CDR3 is 13 amino acids long. The V gene's germline CDR1 is SGHRS and CDR2 YFSETQ. V was cut by 0 bases and J by 4 bases, with 4 bases left in between. The CDR3 sequence: CASSLAVTGELFF. In DNA form, the CDR3 reads TGCGCCAGCAGCTTGGCCGTCACCGGGGAGCTGTTTTTT.

The rearrangement links TRBV30 to TRBJ1-1; D is ambiguous. Germline CDR1 GTSNPN, CDR2 SVGIG (reference sequence). The ends were cut back, 2 bases at V and 11 bases at J, with 21 bases in the middle. There are 14 residues in the CDR3. Written as DNA, the CDR3 is TGTGCCTGGAGTACTGTGACGGGAGGAAGTTACGCTTTCTTT. Protein sequence: CAWSTVTGGSYAFF.